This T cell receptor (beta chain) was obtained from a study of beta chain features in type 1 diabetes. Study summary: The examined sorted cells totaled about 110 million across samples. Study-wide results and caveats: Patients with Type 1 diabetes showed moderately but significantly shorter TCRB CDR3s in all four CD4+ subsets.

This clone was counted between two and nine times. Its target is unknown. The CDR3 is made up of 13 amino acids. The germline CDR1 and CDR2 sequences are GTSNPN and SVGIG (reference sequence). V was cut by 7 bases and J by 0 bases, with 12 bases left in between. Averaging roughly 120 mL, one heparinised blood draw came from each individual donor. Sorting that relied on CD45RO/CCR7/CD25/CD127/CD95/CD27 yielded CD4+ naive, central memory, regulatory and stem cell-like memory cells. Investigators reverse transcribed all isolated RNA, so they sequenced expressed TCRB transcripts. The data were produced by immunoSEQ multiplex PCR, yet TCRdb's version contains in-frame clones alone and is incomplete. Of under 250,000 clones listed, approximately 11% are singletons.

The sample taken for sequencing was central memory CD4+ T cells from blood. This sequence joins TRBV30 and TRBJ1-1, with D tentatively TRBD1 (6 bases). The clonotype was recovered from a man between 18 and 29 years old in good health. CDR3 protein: CASGEDMNTEAFF. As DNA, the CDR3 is TGTGCCTCAGGGGAGGACATGAACACTGAAGCTTTCTTT.